Below are 2 T cell receptor beta chains sequenced from a single sample in a study of OX40 agonist ivuxolimab in advanced cancers. The protocol was immunoSEQ multiplex PCR, while the TCRdb copy is restricted to in-frame clones and leaves out a portion. The repertoire includes tens of thousands of clones, roughly 87% of them detected once, and around 15% sits in the top ten. Specimen: CD4+ or CD8+ T cells sorted from blood, collected in a trial of the OX40 agonist ivuxolimab. The receptors originated from an adult with an advanced solid tumor such as melanoma, head and neck, liver or kidney cancer.

This sequence joins TRBV7-3 and TRBJ2-1; D possibly corresponds to TRBD2 (6 bases). This CDR3 spans 16 amino acids. The ends were cut back, 5 bases at V and 4 bases at J, with 18 bases in the middle. Germline CDR1 is SGHTA and CDR2 is FQGTGA. The CDR3 here is CASSPDPYSGYNEQFF. CDR3 coding DNA: TGTGCCAGCAGCCCCGACCCCTATAGCGGATACAATGAGCAGTTCTTC. Filled out from reference TRBV7-3 and TRBJ2-1, the complete variable domain reads GAGVSQTPSNKVTEKGKYVELRCDPISGHTALYWYRQSLGQGPEFLIYFQGTGAADDSGLPNDRFFAVRPEGSVSTLKIQRTERGDSAVYLCASSPDPYSGYNEQFFGPGTRLTVL.

This chain connects TRBV9 to TRBJ2-7, with TRBD2 matching over 7 bases. This CDR3 spans 14 amino acids. Germline V gives CDR1 SGDLS, CDR2 YYNGEE. The junction had 2 bases not matched to a gene; V was cut back by 0 bases and J by 2 bases. In DNA form, the CDR3 reads TGTGCCAGCAGCGTAGGGACTAGTACCTACGAGCAGTACTTC. Translated, it gives CASSVGTSTYEQYF.